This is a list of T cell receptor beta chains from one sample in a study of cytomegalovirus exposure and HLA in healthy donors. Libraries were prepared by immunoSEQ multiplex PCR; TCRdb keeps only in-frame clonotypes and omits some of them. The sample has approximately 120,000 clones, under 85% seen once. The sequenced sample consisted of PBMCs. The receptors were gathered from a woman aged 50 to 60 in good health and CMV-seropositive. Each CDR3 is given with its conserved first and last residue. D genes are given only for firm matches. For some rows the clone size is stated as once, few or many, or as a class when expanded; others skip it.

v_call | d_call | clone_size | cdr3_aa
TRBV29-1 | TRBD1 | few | CSVNRGPGELFF
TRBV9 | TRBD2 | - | CASSAGGGPTGELFF
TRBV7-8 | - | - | CASSLSFGTLGDAADRYGYTF
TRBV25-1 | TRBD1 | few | CARTHRGRMNTEAFF
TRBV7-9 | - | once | CASSSAPVFGGPPPDTQYF
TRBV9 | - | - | CASSVDARESGEQFF
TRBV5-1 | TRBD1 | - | CASRSAGGLLEQFF
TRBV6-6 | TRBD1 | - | CASSYSEGAYYGYTF
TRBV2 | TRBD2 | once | CASMNSGGANEQFF
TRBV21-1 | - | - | CADFIVRGLTYEQYF
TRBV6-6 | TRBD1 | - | CASSYPTGGDYGYTF
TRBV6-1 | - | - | CASSEYGGSNQPQHF
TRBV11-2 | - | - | CASSLVGADTQYF
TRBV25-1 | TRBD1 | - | CASSEDRDFQETQYF
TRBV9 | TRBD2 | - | CASSVVASGGTDTQYF
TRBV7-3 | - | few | CASSSLLSDQNARGTQYF
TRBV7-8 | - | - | CASSLVGRQTNQPQHF
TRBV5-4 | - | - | CASSLDLQGVHEQFF
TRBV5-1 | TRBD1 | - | CASSPNGGTGFGYTF
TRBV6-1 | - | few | CASSVWQASGNTIYF
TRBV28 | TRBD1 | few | CASTNPGGGYTF
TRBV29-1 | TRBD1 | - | CSVEDRGRSVNGYTF
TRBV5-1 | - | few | CASSPQDGPFATNEQFF
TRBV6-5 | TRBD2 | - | CASSHHSGVEHTQYF
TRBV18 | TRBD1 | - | CASSPNRGENYGYTF
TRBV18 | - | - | CASSPRETGPGDSPLHF
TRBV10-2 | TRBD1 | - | CASSAGTGNEKLFF
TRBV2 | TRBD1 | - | CASRPHPTGLDGYTF
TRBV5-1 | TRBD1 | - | CASSLVGQIGEKLFF
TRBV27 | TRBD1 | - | CASSPWDRLRYTF
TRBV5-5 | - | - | CASSGGTGAYNEQFF
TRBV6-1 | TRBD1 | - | CASNGQGAGETQYF
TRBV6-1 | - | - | CASKVGEGEAGELFF
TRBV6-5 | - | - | CASSALETQYF
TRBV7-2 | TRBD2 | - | CASTNARGAQETQYF
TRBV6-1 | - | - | CASSRTDYSNQPQHF
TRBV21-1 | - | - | CASSKARQPQHF
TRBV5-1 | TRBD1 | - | CASSLERQGAGELFF
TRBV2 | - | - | CASSEALEGKTEAFF
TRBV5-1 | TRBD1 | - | CASSTGQGSYNEQFF
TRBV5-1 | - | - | CASSEGGGTDTQYF